Listed here is a single T cell receptor beta chain. This sample was taken from a study of Graves' ophthalmopathy and Graves' hyperthyroidism. Scientists amplified the TCR beta CDR3 regions from RNA transcripts. Second-round multiplex PCR followed a first-round RT-PCR using HTBI primers. MiXCR was run by TCRdb on the multiplex PCR reads, yielding one entry per CDR3 protein. The sample holds around 670,000 distinct CDR3 sequences; around 40% are singletons and the top ten take around 40%. CDR3 length equals 14 residues. Looked up from germline, CDR1 is SGHKS and CDR2 is YYEKEE (reference sequence). The germline V and J ends were trimmed by 4 bases and 9 bases, with 17 bases remaining between them.

Sequencing was carried out using peripheral blood. This chain links TRBV5-5 with TRBJ1-5; the D gene is possibly TRBD1 (6 bases). The origin of this receptor is an adult man with Graves' ophthalmopathy. CDR3 sequence reads: CASSGSTGIAPQHF. The CDR3, as DNA: TGTGCCAGCAGCGGCAGTACAGGGATCGCGCCCCAGCATTTT. The full variable domain, its missing parts supplied by reference TRBV5-5 and TRBJ1-5, is DAGVTQSPTHLIKTRGQQVTLRCSPISGHKSVSWYQQVLGQGPQFIFQYYEKEERGRGNFPDRFSARQFPNYSSELNVNALLLGDSALYLCASSGSTGIAPQHFGDGTRLSIL.